The clone carrying this T cell receptor beta chain was seen only a few times. The CDR3 extends over 13 amino acids. In germline, CDR1 is MGHDK, CDR2 SYGVNS. The V and J ends lost 5 bases and 3 bases respectively, with 11 bases between them. The data originate from a study of human T cells and chemical hapten exposure. Across the whole study: Each patch test put 0.01% DPC on the upper back, and results were read at 6 days.

Individual cDNA molecules (in the library) carried attached unique molecular identifiers. In the original processing: Samples ranged from about 20,000 to 700,000 TCRs, with a median of approximately 91,000. TCRdb re-analysed the RACE reads in MiXCR, keeping a single row per CDR3 protein. Here the V and J calls rest on TCRdb's processing, not on the authors' analysis. The table records over 130,000 distinct CDR3 sequences, about 12% of them present only once. Time point specified: patch test 2, 6 weeks after DPC sensitization. Treatment noted: therapeutic diphenylcyclopropenone sensitization with weekly scalp DPC. Someone pulled total RNA out of unfractionated whole blood.

This receptor was identified in a woman aged 50 to 60 with alopecia areata. Some clones in this sample may be carry-over from other donors' samples. Sample: whole blood, taken in connection with sensitization to the hapten diphenylcyclopropenone (DPC). The rearrangement joins TRBV25-1 to TRBJ2-7; no clear D gene. The CDR3 coding sequence is TGTGCCAGCAGTTTCGACTGGGGCTACGAGCAGTACTTC. Translating it yields CASSFDWGYEQYF.